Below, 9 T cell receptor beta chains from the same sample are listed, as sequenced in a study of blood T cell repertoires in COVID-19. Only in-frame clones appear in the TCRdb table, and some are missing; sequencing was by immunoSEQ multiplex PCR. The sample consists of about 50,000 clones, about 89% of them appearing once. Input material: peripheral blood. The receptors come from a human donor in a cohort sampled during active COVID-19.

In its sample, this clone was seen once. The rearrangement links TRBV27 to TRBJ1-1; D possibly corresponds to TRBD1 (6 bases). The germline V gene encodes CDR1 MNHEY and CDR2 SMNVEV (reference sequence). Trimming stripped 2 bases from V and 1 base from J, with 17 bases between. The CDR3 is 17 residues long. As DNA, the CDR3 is TGTGCCAGCAGTTTAAGAGGGGGGGGGTTTCGGAACACTGAAGCTTTCTTT. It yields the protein CASSLRGGGFRNTEAFF.

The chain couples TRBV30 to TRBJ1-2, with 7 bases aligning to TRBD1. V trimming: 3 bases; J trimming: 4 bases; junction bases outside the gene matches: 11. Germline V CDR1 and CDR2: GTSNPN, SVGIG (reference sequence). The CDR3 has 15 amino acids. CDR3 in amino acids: CAWSDLGQGGYGYTF. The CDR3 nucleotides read TGTGCCTGGAGCGACCTAGGGCAGGGGGGCTATGGCTACACCTTC.

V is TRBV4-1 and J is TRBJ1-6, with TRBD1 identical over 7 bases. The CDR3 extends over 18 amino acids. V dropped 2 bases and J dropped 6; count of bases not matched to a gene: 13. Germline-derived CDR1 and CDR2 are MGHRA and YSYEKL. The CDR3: CASSQREGTGTANSPLHF. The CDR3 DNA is TGCGCCAGCAGCCAACGGGAGGGGACTGGGACAGCTAATTCACCCCTCCACTTT.

This CDR3 reads CASSPTGKRTTSTDTQYF. In nucleotides, the CDR3 is TGTGCCAGCAGCCCGACAGGAAAGCGGACCACCAGCACAGATACGCAGTATTTT. The rearrangement joins TRBV5-6 to TRBJ2-3; the D gene is possibly TRBD1 (6 bases). Germline V lookup: CDR1 SGHDT, CDR2 YYEEEE. The CDR3 has 18 amino acids. V shed 4 bases and J shed 0 bases, with 21 bases lying between them.

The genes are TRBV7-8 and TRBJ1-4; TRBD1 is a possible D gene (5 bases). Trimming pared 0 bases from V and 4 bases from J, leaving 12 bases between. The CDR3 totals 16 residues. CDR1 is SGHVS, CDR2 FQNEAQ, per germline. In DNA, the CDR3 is TGTGCCAGCAGCTTAGCCTCAGGGACTTTTAATGAAAAACTGTTTTTT. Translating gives CASSLASGTFNEKLFF.

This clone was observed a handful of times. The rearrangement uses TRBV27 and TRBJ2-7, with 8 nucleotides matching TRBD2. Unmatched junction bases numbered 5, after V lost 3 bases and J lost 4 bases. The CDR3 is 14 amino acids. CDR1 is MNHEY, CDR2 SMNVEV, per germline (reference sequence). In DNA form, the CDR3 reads TGTGCCAGCAGTTTCCAGCGGGAGAAGTACGAGCAGTACTTC. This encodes CASSFQREKYEQYF.

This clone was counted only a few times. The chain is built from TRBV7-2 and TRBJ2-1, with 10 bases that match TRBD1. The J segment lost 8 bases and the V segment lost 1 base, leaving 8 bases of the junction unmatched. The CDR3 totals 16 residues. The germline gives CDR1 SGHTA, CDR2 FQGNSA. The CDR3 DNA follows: TGTGCCAGCAGCTTAGGGCCCTGGACAGGGGGGCATGAGCAGTTCTTC. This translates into CASSLGPWTGGHEQFF.

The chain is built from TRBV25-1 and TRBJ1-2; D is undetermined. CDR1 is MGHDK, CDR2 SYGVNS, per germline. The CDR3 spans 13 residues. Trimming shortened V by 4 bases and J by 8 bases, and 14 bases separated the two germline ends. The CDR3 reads CASSVAGRGGYTF. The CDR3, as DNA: TGTGCCAGCAGTGTGGCGGGCCGTGGGGGCTACACCTTC.

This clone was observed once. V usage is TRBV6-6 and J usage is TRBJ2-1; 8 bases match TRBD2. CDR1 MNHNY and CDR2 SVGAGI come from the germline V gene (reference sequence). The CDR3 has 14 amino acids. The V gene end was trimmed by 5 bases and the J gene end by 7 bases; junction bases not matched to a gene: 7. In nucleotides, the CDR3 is TGTGCCAGCAGTACGGGACTAGTACTTAATGAGCAGTTCTTC. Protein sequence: CASSTGLVLNEQFF.